This entry is about one TCR beta chain. Its target antigen remains unknown. Qualities for individual bases were not recorded, and no much larger clone is one base off. The CDR3 runs 13 residues from the cysteine to the phenylalanine. The only DNA kept is the CDR3, 39 bases in frame from the first base. CDR1 and CDR2 (GTSNPN, SVGIG) derive from the germline V gene (reference sequence). V sheds 1 base and J sheds 6 bases, leaving 10 bases between their ends. The data are from a study of Siglec-9 on CD8 T cells in melanoma (dated by TCRdb to between 2019 and 2020). Looking at the study overall: The study investigated Siglec-9 expression on CD8+ T cells and the role of Siglec-9 in regulating T cells in the melanoma tumor microenvironment.

The method was the immunoSEQ multiplex PCR assay. TCRdb re-hosts the immuneACCESS table, in-frame sequences only. Its copies lack some clones; in the studies checked, an unresolved V gene accounts for under half of them, and the cause for the rest is not known. This sample gives about 36,000 clones in total; more than 65% of them show up just once. Over 1.5% of the sample lies in the top ten. Overall results and qualifications from the work: An effector memory CD8+ T-cell subset that appeared to accumulate within melanoma tumors was reported to be marked and regulated by Siglec-9.

The TCR sequence derives from a human donor in good health. The chain joins TRBV30 to TRBJ1-5, and possibly TRBD1, on 5 matching bases. Sequencing was performed on Siglec-9- CD8+ T cells sorted from blood. Explained via the paper, the cell subset or site label denotes: CD8 T cells lacking Siglec-9. CDR3 sequence: CAWSGGEVQPQHF. The sequenced DNA is TGTGCCTGGAGTGGGGGGGAGGTTCAGCCCCAGCATTTT.